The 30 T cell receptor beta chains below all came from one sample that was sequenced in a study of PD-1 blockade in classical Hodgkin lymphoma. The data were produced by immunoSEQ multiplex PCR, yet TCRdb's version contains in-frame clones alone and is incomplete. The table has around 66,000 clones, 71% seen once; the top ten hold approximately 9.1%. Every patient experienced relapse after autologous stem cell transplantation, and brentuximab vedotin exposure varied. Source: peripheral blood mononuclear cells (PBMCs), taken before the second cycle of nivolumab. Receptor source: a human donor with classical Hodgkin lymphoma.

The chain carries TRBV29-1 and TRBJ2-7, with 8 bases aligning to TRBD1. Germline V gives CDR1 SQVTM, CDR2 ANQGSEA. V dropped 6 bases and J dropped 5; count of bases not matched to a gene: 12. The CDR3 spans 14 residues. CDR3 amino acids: CSVRGQAAGNEQYF. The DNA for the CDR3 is TGCAGCGTCCGGGGACAGGCGGCAGGGAACGAGCAGTACTTC.

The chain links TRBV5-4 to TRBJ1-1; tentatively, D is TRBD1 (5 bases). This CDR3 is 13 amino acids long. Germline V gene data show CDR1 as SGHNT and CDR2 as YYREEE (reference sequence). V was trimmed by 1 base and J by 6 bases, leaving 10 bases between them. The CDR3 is CASSLTGTPEAFF. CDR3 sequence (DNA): TGTGCCAGCAGCTTGACCGGGACCCCTGAAGCTTTCTTT.

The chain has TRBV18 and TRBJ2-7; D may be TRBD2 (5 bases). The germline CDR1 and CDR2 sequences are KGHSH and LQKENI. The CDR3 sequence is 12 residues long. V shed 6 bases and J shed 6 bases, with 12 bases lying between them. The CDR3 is CASSAGEREQYF. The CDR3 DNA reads TGTGCCAGCTCTGCGGGTGAACGCGAGCAGTACTTC.

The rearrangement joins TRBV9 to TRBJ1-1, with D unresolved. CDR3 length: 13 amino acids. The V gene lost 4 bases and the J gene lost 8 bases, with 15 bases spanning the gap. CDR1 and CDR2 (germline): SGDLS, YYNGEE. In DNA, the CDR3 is TGTGCCAGCAGCCCCCCCTGGGGAAGAGAAGCTTTCTTT. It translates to CASSPPWGREAFF. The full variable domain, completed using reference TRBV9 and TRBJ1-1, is DSGVTQTPKHLITATGQRVTLRCSPRSGDLSVYWYQQSLDQGLQFLIQYYNGEERAKGNILERFSAQQFPDLHSELNLSSLELGDSALYFCASSPPWGREAFFGQGTRLTVV.

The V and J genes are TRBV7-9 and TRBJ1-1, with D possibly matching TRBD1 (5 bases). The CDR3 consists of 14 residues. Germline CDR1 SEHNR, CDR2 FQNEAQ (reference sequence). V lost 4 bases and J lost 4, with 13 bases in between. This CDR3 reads CASSWGTGGTEAFF. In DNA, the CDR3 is TGTGCCAGCAGCTGGGGGACGGGGGGCACTGAAGCTTTCTTT.

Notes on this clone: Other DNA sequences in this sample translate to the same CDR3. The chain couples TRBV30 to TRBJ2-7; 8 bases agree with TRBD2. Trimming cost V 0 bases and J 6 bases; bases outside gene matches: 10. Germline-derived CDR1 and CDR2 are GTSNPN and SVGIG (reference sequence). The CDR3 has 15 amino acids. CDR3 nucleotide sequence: TGTGCCTGGAGTGTACGAGGGACTAGAGTATTCGAGCAGTACTTC. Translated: CAWSVRGTRVFEQYF.

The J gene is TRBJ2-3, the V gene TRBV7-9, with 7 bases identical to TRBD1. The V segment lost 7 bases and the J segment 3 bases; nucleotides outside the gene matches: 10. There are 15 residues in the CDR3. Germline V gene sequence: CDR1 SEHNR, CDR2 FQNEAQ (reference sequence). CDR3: CASMNQGVGTDTQYF. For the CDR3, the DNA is TGTGCCAGCATGAACCAGGGGGTAGGAACAGATACGCAGTATTTT.

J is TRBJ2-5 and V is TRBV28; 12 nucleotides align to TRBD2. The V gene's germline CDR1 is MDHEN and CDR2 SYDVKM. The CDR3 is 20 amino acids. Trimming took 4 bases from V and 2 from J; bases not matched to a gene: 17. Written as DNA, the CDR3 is TGTGCCAGCAGTTCCAGCCTCCTACCTGGGACTAGCGGGCTTCAAGAGACCCAGTACTTC. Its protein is CASSSSLLPGTSGLQETQYF.

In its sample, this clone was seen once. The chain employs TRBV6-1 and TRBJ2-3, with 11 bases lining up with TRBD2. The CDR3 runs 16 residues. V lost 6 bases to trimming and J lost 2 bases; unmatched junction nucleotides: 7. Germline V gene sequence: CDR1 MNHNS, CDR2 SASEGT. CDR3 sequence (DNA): TGTGCCAGCAGGGAACTAGCGGGGGCCCTCACAGATACGCAGTATTTT. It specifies CASRELAGALTDTQYF.

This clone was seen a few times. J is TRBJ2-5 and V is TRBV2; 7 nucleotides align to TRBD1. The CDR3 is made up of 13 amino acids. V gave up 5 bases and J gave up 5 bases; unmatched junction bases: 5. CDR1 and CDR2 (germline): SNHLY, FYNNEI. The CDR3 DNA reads TGTGCCAGCAGTCACAGGGGAATTGAGACCCAGTACTTC. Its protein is CASSHRGIETQYF.

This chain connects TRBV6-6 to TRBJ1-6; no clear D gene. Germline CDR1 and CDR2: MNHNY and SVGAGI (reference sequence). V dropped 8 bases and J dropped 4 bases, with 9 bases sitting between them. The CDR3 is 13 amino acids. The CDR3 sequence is CASLTDYNSPLHF. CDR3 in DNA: TGTGCCAGCCTGACGGATTATAATTCACCCCTCCACTTT.

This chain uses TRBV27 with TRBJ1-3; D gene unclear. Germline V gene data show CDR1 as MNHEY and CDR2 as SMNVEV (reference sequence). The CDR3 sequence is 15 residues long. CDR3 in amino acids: CANRLTDHSGNTIYF. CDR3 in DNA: TGTGCTAACCGCCTGACGGACCACTCTGGAAACACCATATATTTT.

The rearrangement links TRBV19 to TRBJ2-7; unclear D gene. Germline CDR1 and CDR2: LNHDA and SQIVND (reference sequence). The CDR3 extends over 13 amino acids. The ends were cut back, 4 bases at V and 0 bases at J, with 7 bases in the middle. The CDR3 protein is CASSTESSYEQYF. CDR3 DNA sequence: TGTGCCAGTAGTACGGAGTCCTCCTACGAGCAGTACTTC.

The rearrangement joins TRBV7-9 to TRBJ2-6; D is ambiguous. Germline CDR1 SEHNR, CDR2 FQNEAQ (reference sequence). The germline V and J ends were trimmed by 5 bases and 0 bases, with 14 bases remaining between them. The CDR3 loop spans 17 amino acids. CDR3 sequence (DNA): TGTGCCAGCAGCCATGGAGCGTCGTACTCTGGGGCCAACGTCCTGACTTTC. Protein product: CASSHGASYSGANVLTF.

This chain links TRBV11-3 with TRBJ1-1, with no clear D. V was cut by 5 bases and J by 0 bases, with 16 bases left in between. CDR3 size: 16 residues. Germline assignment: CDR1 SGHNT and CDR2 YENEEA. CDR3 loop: CASSHPRGPLNTEAFF. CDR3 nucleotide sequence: TGTGCCAGCAGCCACCCCCGCGGCCCGTTGAACACTGAAGCTTTCTTT.

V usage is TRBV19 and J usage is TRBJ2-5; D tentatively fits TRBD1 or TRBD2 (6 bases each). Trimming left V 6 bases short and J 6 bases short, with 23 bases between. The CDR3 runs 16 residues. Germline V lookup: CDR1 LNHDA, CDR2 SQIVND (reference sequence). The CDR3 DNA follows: TGTGCCAGTAGCCCCGAACAGGGCGGGAACCCCAAGACCCAGTACTTC. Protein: CASSPEQGGNPKTQYF.

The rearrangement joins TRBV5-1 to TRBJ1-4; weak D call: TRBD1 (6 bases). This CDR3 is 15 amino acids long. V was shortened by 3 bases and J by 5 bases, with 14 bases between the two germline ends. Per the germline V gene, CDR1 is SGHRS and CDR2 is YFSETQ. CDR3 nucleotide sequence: TGCGCCAGCAGCTGGGCTCGGGGGGCGAATGAAAAACTGTTTTTT. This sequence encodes CASSWARGANEKLFF.

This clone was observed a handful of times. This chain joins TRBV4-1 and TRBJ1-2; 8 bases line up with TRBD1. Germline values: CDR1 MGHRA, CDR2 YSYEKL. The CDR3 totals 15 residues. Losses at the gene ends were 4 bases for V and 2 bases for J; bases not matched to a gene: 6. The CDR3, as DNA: TGCGCCAGCAGCCCCACGACAGGGGCCAACTATGGCTACACCTTC. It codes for CASSPTTGANYGYTF.

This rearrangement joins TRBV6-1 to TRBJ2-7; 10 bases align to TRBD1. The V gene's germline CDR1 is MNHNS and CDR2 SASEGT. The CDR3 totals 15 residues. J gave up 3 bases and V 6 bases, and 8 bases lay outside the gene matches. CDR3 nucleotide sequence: TGTGCCAGCAGCCAGGACAGGGGGAGATTCTACGAGCAGTACTTC. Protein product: CASSQDRGRFYEQYF.

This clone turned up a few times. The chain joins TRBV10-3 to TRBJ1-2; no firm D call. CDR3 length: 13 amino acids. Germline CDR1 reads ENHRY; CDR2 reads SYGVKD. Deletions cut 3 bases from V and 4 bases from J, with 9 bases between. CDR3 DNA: TGTGCCATCAGTGATGAGGTCTTCTATGGCTACACCTTC. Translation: CAISDEVFYGYTF.

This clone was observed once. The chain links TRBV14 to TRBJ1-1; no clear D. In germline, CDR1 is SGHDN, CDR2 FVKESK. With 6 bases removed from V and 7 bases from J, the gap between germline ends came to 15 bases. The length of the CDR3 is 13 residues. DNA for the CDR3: TGTGCCAGCAGTTCCGCATTCGGGTTTGAAGCTTTCTTT. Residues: CASSSAFGFEAFF.

CDR3 DNA sequence: TGCGCCAGCAGCTTCGAAACCCCCCAGGGGCCCACTGAAGCTTTCTTT. It codes for CASSFETPQGPTEAFF. The V call is TRBV5-1, the J call TRBJ1-1; D may be TRBD1 (6 bases). Germline V CDR1 and CDR2: SGHRS, YFSETQ. The CDR3 is 16 amino acids. The V end was cut by 2 bases, the J end by 4 bases, with 18 bases between.

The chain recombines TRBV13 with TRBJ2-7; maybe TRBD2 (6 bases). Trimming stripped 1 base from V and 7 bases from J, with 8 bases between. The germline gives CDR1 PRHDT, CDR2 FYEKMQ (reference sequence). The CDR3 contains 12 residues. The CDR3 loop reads CASSLVEGEQYF. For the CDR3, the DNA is TGTGCCAGCAGCTTAGTGGAGGGTGAGCAGTACTTC.

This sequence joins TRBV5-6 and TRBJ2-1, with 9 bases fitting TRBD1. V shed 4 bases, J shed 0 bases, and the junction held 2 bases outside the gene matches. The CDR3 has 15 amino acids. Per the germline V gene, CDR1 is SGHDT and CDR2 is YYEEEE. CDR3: CASSIQGASYNEQFF. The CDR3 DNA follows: TGTGCCAGCAGCATACAGGGGGCCTCCTACAATGAGCAGTTCTTC.

The CDR3 loop is CASSQDPGGAYEQYF. In DNA, the CDR3 is TGTGCCAGCAGCCAAGATCCGGGAGGCGCCTACGAGCAGTACTTC. The chain joins TRBV14 to TRBJ2-7, with 7 bases lining up with TRBD2. The length of the CDR3 is 15 residues. The germline V gene encodes CDR1 SGHDN and CDR2 FVKESK. V was clipped by 0 bases and J by 2 bases; unmatched bases: 4.

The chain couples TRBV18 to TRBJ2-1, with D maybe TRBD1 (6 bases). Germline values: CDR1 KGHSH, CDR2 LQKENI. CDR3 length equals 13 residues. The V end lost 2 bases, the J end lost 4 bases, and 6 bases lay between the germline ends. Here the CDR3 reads CASSPTGYNEQFF. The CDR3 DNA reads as TGTGCCAGCTCACCAACAGGGTACAATGAGCAGTTCTTC.

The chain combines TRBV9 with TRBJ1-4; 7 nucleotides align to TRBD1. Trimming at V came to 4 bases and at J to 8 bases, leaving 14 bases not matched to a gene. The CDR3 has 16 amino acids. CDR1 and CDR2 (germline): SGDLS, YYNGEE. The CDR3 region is CASSPAGGGGWEKLFF. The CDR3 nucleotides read TGTGCCAGCAGCCCAGCGGGGGGAGGGGGCTGGGAAAAACTGTTTTTT.

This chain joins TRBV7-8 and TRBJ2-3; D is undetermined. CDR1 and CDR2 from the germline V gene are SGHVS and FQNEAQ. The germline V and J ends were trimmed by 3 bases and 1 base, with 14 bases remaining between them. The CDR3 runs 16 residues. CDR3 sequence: CASSFSGGRGTDTQYF. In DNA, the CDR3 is TGTGCCAGCAGCTTCTCGGGTGGAAGAGGCACAGATACGCAGTATTTT.

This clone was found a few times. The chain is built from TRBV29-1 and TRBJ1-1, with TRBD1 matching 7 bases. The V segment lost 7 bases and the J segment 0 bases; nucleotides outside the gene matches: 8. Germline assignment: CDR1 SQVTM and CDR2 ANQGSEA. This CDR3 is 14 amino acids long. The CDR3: CSARDGTVNTEAFF. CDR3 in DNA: TGCAGCGCCAGAGACGGGACAGTGAACACTGAAGCTTTCTTT. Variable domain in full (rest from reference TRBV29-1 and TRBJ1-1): SAVISQKPSRDICQRGTSLTIQCQVDSQVTMMFWYRQQPGQSLTLIATANQGSEATYESGFVIDKFPISRPNLTFSTLTVSNMSPEDSSIYLCSARDGTVNTEAFFGQGTRLTVV.

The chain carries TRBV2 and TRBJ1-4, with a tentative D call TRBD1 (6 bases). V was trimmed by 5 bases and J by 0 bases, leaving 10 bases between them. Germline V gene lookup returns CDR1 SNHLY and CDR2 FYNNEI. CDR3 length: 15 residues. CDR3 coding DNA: TGTGCCAGCAGTCCCCGACAGGCAACTAATGAAAAACTGTTTTTT. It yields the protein CASSPRQATNEKLFF.